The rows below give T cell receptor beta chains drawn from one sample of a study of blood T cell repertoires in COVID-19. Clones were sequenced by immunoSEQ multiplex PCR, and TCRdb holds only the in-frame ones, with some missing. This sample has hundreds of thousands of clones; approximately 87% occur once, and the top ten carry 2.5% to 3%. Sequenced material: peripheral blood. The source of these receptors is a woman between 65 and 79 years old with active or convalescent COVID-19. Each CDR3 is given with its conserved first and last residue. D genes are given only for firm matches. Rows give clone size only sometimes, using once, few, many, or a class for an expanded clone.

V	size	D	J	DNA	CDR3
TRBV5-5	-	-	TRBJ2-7	TGTGCCAGCAGCTTTGGGCAGGGTTTGCGCGAGCAGTACTTC	CASSFGQGLREQYF
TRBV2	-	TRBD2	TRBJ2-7	TGTGCCAGCAGTGTCCCTAGCGGGAGAGACGAGCAGTACTTC	CASSVPSGRDEQYF
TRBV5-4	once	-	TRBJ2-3	TGTGCCAGCAGCTTGACAACAGATACGCAGTATTTT	CASSLTTDTQYF
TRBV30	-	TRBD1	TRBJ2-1	TGTGCCTGGAGTGTGGGACAGCAGTACTCCTACAATGAGCAGTTCTTC	CAWSVGQQYSYNEQFF
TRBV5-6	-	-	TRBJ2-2	TGTGCCAGCAGCGACTACGGGGGGCCGAACACCGGGGAGCTGTTTTTT	CASSDYGGPNTGELFF
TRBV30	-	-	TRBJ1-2	TGTGCCTGGAGTGTACGGGCAGGGAGGGATGGCTACACCTTC	CAWSVRAGRDGYTF
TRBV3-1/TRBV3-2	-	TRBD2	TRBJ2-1	TGTGCCAGCAGCCAAGAAGGAGGAGCGGGAGTCCCGGCCGGGGGCAATGAGCAGTTCTTC	CASSQEGGAGVPAGGNEQFF
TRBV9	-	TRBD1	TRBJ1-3	TGTGCCAGCAGTTACCTAGGACAGGGCTCTGGAAACACCATATATTTT	CASSYLGQGSGNTIYF
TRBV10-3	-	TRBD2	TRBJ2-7	TGTGCCATCAGGGACTTAGCGGGAGCCTACGAGCAGTACTTC	CAIRDLAGAYEQYF
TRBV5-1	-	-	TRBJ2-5	TGCGCCAGCAGCTTGGTGCCACTCCAAGAGACCCAGTACTTC	CASSLVPLQETQYF
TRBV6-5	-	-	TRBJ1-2	TGTGCCAGCACCTTACAGGGTTTAGGGGGCTACACCTTC	CASTLQGLGGYTF
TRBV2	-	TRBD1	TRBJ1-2	TGTGCCAGCACCGGACAGGGGGCGACCTACGGCTACACCTTC	CASTGQGATYGYTF
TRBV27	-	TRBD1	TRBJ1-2	TGTGCCAGCAGTTCCGCCGTTTGGGACAGGGGCTCAGCTAACTATGGCTACACCTTC	CASSSAVWDRGSANYGYTF
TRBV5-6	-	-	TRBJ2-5	TGTGCCAGCAGCCGGGACTACCAAGAGACCCAGTACTTC	CASSRDYQETQYF
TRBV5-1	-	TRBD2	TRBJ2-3	TGCGCCAGCAGCCCCTCCCGGCCTAGCGGGACCCCAAGCACAGATACGCAGTATTTT	CASSPSRPSGTPSTDTQYF
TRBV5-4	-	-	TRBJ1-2	TGTGCCAGCAGCTTGGCCGGGGTTGACTATGGCTACACCTTC	CASSLAGVDYGYTF
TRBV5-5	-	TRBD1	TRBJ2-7	TGTGCCAGCAGCCCGCCCCAGGGGGAAGAGCAGTACTTC	CASSPPQGEEQYF
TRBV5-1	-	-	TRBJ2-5	TGCGCCAGCAGCTCAACCCCAGGGTACGAGACCCAGTACTTC	CASSSTPGYETQYF
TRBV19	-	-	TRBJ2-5	TGTGCCAGTAGTGCCTCAGCAGGGGCTGGGGAGACCCAGTACTTC	CASSASAGAGETQYF
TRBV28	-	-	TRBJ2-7	TGTGCCATCTCGGGGACTCCCTACGAGCAGTACTTC	CAISGTPYEQYF
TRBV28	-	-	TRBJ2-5	TGTGCCAGCAGTTCAACCGGGACTCCCCAAGAGACCCAGTACTTC	CASSSTGTPQETQYF
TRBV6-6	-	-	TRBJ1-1	TGTGCCAGCAGTTATCGGGGTGAGGGCACTGAAGCTTTCTTT	CASSYRGEGTEAFF